The 22 T cell receptor beta chains below were found in one sample sequenced in a study of cytotoxic CD8 clonotypes in ibrutinib-treated CLL. Sequencing used immunoSEQ multiplex PCR; TCRdb keeps in-frame clones, though not all of them. The sample shows over 100,000 clones, approximately 83% of them seen only once. Sample: PBMCs, taken after 24 months of ibrutinib treatment. Every receptor here comes from a human donor with chronic lymphocytic leukemia.

This clone was counted a single time. This CDR3 reads CASSGGAGTEAFF. CDR3 coding DNA: TGTGCCAGCAGCGGGGGGGCGGGCACTGAAGCTTTCTTT. The rearrangement joins TRBV21-1 to TRBJ1-1. TRBV21-1 is a pseudogene segment. The CDR3 has 13 amino acids.

This sequence joins TRBV9 and TRBJ1-6; D is unclear. V lost 7 bases and J lost 0, with 14 bases in between. Germline V CDR1 and CDR2: SGDLS, YYNGEE. The CDR3 runs 16 residues. The CDR3 sequence: CASGSGPSSYNSPLHF. The CDR3 nucleotides read TGTGCCAGCGGCAGCGGCCCCAGCTCCTATAATTCACCCCTCCACTTT.

The CDR3 loop is CASSQGGEIDADTQYF. Here the CDR3 DNA reads TGTGCCAGCAGTCAGGGTGGGGAAATTGACGCAGATACGCAGTATTTT. The chain is built from TRBV6-6 and TRBJ2-3, with D possibly matching TRBD1 (5 bases). This CDR3 is built from 16 residues. Trimming shortened V by 5 bases and J by 4 bases, and 19 bases separated the two germline ends. Per the germline V gene, CDR1 is MNHNY and CDR2 is SVGAGI (reference sequence).

This chain connects TRBV19 to TRBJ1-3, with D possibly being TRBD1 (5 bases). The CDR3 runs 13 residues. CDR1 and CDR2 from the germline V gene are LNHDA and SQIVND (reference sequence). V was pared by 7 bases and J by 4 bases, with 11 bases between. The CDR3 DNA is TGTGCCAGTATTGGACACAAAGGAAACACCATATATTTT. Translation gives CASIGHKGNTIYF. The entire variable domain, with the rest obtained from reference TRBV19 and TRBJ1-3, is as follows: DGGITQSPKYLFRKEGQNVTLSCEQNLNHDAMYWYRQDPGQGLRLIYYSQIVNDFQKGDIAEGYSVSREKKESFPLTVTSAQKNPTAFYLCASIGHKGNTIYFGEGSWLTVV.

The V gene is TRBV7-2, the J gene TRBJ1-2; the D gene is possibly TRBD1 (6 bases). The V and J ends lost 5 bases and 8 bases respectively, with 18 bases between them. The CDR3 contains 14 residues. From germline, CDR1 is SGHTA and CDR2 FQGNSA. This CDR3 reads CASSLDGGGGGYTF. CDR3 DNA: TGTGCCAGCAGCCTTGATGGGGGCGGAGGAGGCTACACCTTC.

The V and J genes are TRBV4-3 and TRBJ2-5; perhaps D is TRBD1 or TRBD2 (5 bases each). The CDR3 is made up of 16 amino acids. The germline gives CDR1 LGHNA, CDR2 YSLEER. The V end lost 0 bases, the J end lost 4 bases, and 15 bases lay between the germline ends. The CDR3 is CASSQDVQGGGETQYF. In DNA, the CDR3 is TGCGCCAGCAGCCAAGATGTGCAGGGTGGGGGAGAGACCCAGTACTTC.

This chain uses TRBV27 with TRBJ2-7; no reliable D call. Between the trimmed V and J ends, which lost 3 bases and 4 bases, there was a span of 7 bases. Germline lookup yields CDR1 MNHEY and CDR2 SMNVEV (reference sequence). This CDR3 is 12 amino acids long. The chain's CDR3 is CASSLNRYEQYF. The CDR3 DNA sequence: TGTGCCAGCAGTTTGAATCGATACGAGCAGTACTTC.

The J gene is TRBJ1-5, the V gene TRBV20-1; weak D call: TRBD1 (5 bases). V was pared by 4 bases and J by 14 bases, with 15 bases between. Looked up from germline, CDR1 is DFQATT and CDR2 is SNEGSKA (reference sequence). This CDR3 comprises 11 residues. The CDR3 loop is CSATSGLPKHF. CDR3 bases: TGCAGTGCTACTTCGGGACTCCCAAAGCATTTT.

This clone was picked up one time. The chain combines TRBV6-5 with TRBJ2-5, with a possible D match to TRBD2 (5 bases). There are 14 residues in the CDR3. Germline CDR1 is MNHEY and CDR2 is SVGAGI. With 0 bases removed from V and 6 bases from J, the gap between germline ends came to 11 bases. The CDR3 sequence: CASSYSIGEKTQYF. CDR3 sequence (DNA): TGTGCCAGCAGTTACTCGATTGGGGAGAAGACCCAGTACTTC.

The chain has TRBV4-2 and TRBJ1-4; TRBD1 agrees at 8 bases. J lost 8 bases, V lost 4 bases, and 12 bases had no gene match. Germline V gene sequence: CDR1 LGHNA, CDR2 YNFKEQ. The CDR3 covers 16 residues. Here the CDR3 reads CASSPEYQGAREKLFF. The CDR3 DNA reads as TGTGCCAGCAGCCCCGAATATCAGGGGGCGAGGGAAAAACTGTTTTTT.

This clone was seen more than once but under ten times. The V gene is TRBV4-1, the J gene TRBJ1-1, with D unresolved. This CDR3 has 17 amino acids. Trimming shortened V by 4 bases and J by 3 bases, and 21 bases separated the two germline ends. Germline CDR1 MGHRA, CDR2 YSYEKL. For the CDR3, the DNA is TGCGCCAGCAGCCCCTCTAAAGGGATATCTCGGGACACTGAAGCTTTCTTT. Amino acid sequence: CASSPSKGISRDTEAFF.

V is TRBV19 and J is TRBJ1-2, with 7 nucleotides matching TRBD1. The CDR3 consists of 15 residues. V lost 2 bases, J lost 5 bases, and 8 bases stayed unmatched. The V gene's germline CDR1 is LNHDA and CDR2 SQIVND (reference sequence). CDR3 in amino acids: CASSINGRGGYGYTF. In DNA form, the CDR3 reads TGTGCCAGTAGTATAAACGGCAGGGGGGGATATGGCTACACCTTC.

The table lists this clone with a few counts. The rearrangement uses TRBV7-3 and TRBJ2-3; 8 nucleotides line up with TRBD2. This CDR3 has 16 residues. The V gene end was trimmed by 0 bases and the J gene end by 2 bases; junction bases not matched to a gene: 4. Germline V gives CDR1 SGHTA, CDR2 FQGTGA. The CDR3 loop reads CASSLTGTSFTDTQYF. Here the CDR3 DNA reads TGTGCCAGCAGCTTAACCGGGACTAGTTTCACAGATACGCAGTATTTT.

The chain employs TRBV10-3 and TRBJ1-5; D gene unclear. V was clipped by 0 bases and J by 0 bases, with 9 bases between them. This CDR3 contains 16 residues. Germline V gene data show CDR1 as ENHRY and CDR2 as SYGVKD. The DNA of the CDR3 is TGTGCCATCAGTGAGTCGAGAATTAATAGCAATCAGCCCCAGCATTTT. It codes for CAISESRINSNQPQHF.

CDR3 bases: TGTGCCAGCAGCTTGGTTGCCGGGACAGGAAAAATCAATCAGCCCCAGCATTTT. As protein: CASSLVAGTGKINQPQHF. The V call is TRBV5-8, the J call TRBJ1-5; 8 nucleotides match TRBD1. Germline V gene sequence: CDR1 SGHTS, CDR2 YDEGEE. With V trimmed by 0 bases and J by 3 bases, 11 bases remained unmatched. The CDR3 runs to 18 residues.

J is TRBJ1-4 and V is TRBV14, with unresolved D. The germline gives CDR1 SGHDN, CDR2 FVKESK. V was trimmed by 4 bases and J by 0 bases, leaving 12 bases between them. The CDR3 covers 16 residues. The CDR3 DNA is TGTGCCAGCAGCCGAACCCTACAGACAACTAATGAAAAACTGTTTTTT. This encodes CASSRTLQTTNEKLFF.

The chain uses TRBV6-6 and TRBJ1-3; D is perhaps TRBD1 (6 bases). The V gene's germline CDR1 is MNHNY and CDR2 SVGAGI (reference sequence). The CDR3 contains 16 residues. Trimming removed 4 bases at V and 3 bases at J, with 16 bases between. CDR3 sequence (DNA): TGTGCCAGCAGTTCTCCATCAGGGGTTGGTGGAAACACCATATATTTT. Translation gives CASSSPSGVGGNTIYF.

The chain joins TRBV9 to TRBJ2-5, with 7 positions matching TRBD1. The J call may be in error: the DNA end matches TRBJ2-7 better. The length of the CDR3 is 16 residues. Germline CDR1 and CDR2: SGDLS and YYNGEE. The CDR3 DNA reads as TGTGCCAGCAGCGTAGTGTCTTCAGGGGGTACCTACGAGCAGTACTTC. Translation: CASSVVSSGGTYEQYF.

This chain links TRBV6-5 with TRBJ1-5; D is unclear. This CDR3 has 14 amino acids. Germline V lookup: CDR1 MNHEY, CDR2 SVGAGI. The V end was cut by 4 bases, the J end by 0 bases, with 7 bases between. CDR3: CASSSGYSNQPQHF. DNA of the CDR3: TGTGCCAGCAGTTCCGGTTATAGCAATCAGCCCCAGCATTTT.

The chain combines TRBV19 with TRBJ1-5, with a tentative D call TRBD1 (6 bases). The CDR3 is 17 amino acids. CDR1 is LNHDA and CDR2 is SQIVND in the germline V gene (reference sequence). V gave up 3 bases and J gave up 0 bases, with 15 bases separating them. This CDR3 reads CASSIGQGTYSNQPQHF. CDR3 in DNA: TGTGCCAGTAGTATCGGGCAGGGGACATATAGCAATCAGCCCCAGCATTTT.

The chain carries TRBV5-1 and TRBJ2-7; 10 bases are shared with TRBD1. The V and J ends lost 2 bases and 6 bases, in that order; junction bases with no gene match: 2. Germline V gene data show CDR1 as SGHRS and CDR2 as YFSETQ. This CDR3 is 13 amino acids long. The CDR3 region is CASSFGTGAEQYF. CDR3 bases: TGCGCCAGCAGCTTCGGGACAGGGGCCGAGCAGTACTTC.

This clone turned up a few times. V gene TRBV5-6 combines with J gene TRBJ2-7; no firm D call. With 0 bases removed from V and 5 bases from J, the gap between germline ends came to 6 bases. CDR1 is SGHDT, CDR2 YYEEEE, per germline. CDR3 length: 12 residues. Here the CDR3 DNA reads TGTGCCAGCAGCTTGGGATCCCACGAGCAGTACTTC. Its protein is CASSLGSHEQYF.